One sample yielded the 5 T cell receptor beta chains listed below, sequenced in a study of high-grade serous ovarian cancer treatment subgroups. Assay used: immunoSEQ multiplex PCR; TCRdb lists only in-frame clones, some missing. The sample yields about 28,000 clones, roughly four fifths seen once. Tumor samples were obtained before definitive surgery or chemotherapy. The sequencing sample was made of tumor tissue. These receptors all come from a human donor with high-grade serous ovarian cancer.

This clone was recorded only once. This sequence joins TRBV7-9 and TRBJ1-1; perhaps TRBD1 as D (5 bases). Trimming cost V 1 base and J 11 bases, with 20 bases left between them. Germline V gives CDR1 SEHNR, CDR2 FQNEAQ (reference sequence). The CDR3 is made up of 15 amino acids. DNA of the CDR3: TGTGCCAGCAGCTTAGGAGGGGACCTGTCCGGGAGGGCTTTCTTT. It encodes CASSLGGDLSGRAFF.

The chain combines TRBV5-4 with TRBJ2-3, with a tentative D call TRBD1 (5 bases). CDR1 SGHNT and CDR2 YYREEE come from the germline V gene (reference sequence). V was pared by 0 bases and J by 1 base, with 9 bases between. The CDR3 sequence is 15 residues long. The CDR3 DNA sequence: TGTGCCAGCAGCTTGGGGGGCCTAGGCACAGATACGCAGTATTTT. Its translation: CASSLGGLGTDTQYF.

This clone was observed a few times. This chain uses TRBV27 with TRBJ1-5; D gene unclear. CDR1 is MNHEY and CDR2 is SMNVEV in the germline V gene (reference sequence). The CDR3 has 14 amino acids. Trimming took 4 bases from V and 7 from J, leaving 14 bases between them. CDR3 DNA sequence: TGTGCCAGCAGTTACACGGGAGATAAACAGCCCCAGCATTTT. Translation gives CASSYTGDKQPQHF.

The chain combines TRBV2 with TRBJ2-1, with a possible D match to TRBD2 (6 bases). Per germline, CDR1 SNHLY and CDR2 FYNNEI. V was cut by 6 bases and J by 7 bases, with 10 bases left in between. This CDR3 is 12 amino acids long. The CDR3 here is CASRDYGNEQFF. The CDR3 region has the DNA TGTGCCAGCAGGGACTACGGTAATGAGCAGTTCTTC.

V is TRBV9 and J is TRBJ2-5; 9 nucleotides line up with TRBD1. CDR3 size: 13 residues. With V trimmed by 7 bases and J by 0 bases, 1 base remained unmatched. Germline loops: CDR1 SGDLS, CDR2 YYNGEE. This CDR3 is CASGTGNQETQYF. As DNA, the CDR3 is TGTGCCAGCGGGACAGGGAACCAAGAGACCCAGTACTTC.